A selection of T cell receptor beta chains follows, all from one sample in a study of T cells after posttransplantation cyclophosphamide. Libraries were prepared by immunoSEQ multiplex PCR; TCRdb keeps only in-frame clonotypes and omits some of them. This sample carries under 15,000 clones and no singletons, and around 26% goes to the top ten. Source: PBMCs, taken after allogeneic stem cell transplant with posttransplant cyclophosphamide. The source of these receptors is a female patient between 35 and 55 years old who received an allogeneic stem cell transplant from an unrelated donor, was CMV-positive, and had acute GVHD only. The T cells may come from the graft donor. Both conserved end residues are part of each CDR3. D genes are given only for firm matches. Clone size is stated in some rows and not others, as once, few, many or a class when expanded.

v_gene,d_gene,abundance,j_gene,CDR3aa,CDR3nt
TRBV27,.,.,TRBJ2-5,CASSPYFPPETQYF,TGTGCCAGCAGCCCTTATTTCCCCCCAGAGACCCAGTACTTC
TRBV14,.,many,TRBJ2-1,CASSQTGYPYNEQFF,TGTGCCAGCAGCCAAACAGGCTACCCTTACAATGAGCAGTTCTTC
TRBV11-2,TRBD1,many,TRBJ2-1,CASSTSTGVGEQFF,TGTGCCAGCAGCACAAGCACAGGGGTGGGTGAGCAGTTCTTC
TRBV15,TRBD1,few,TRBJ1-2,CATRQGRGGNYGYTF,TGTGCCACCCGACAGGGTCGGGGGGGAAACTATGGCTACACCTTC
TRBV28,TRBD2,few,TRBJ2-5,CASSQTSGRFGQYF,TGTGCCAGCAGTCAGACTAGCGGGAGATTCGGGCAGTACTTC
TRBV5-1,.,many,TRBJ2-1,CASSYSYEQFF,TGCGCCAGCAGTTACTCTTATGAGCAGTTCTTC
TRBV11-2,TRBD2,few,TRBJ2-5,CASSLGLTSGRETQYF,TGTGCCAGCAGCTTAGGGCTCACTAGCGGGAGAGAGACCCAGTACTTC
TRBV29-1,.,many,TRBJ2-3,CSVDRGDTQYF,TGCAGCGTTGATAGGGGGGATACGCAGTATTTT
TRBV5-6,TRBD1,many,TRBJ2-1,CASSLGQPNEQFF,TGTGCCAGCAGCCTGGGACAGCCCAATGAGCAGTTCTTC
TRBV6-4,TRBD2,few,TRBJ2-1,CASSFFSGGTYNEQFF,TGTGCCAGCAGTTTCTTCAGCGGGGGGACCTACAATGAGCAGTTCTTC
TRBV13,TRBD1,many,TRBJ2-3,CASSSPRTDRGRPDTQYF,TGTGCCAGCAGCTCGCCAAGAACTGACAGGGGGCGGCCAGATACGCAGTATTTT
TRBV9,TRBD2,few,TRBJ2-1,CASSGTSGHNEQFF,TGTGCCAGCAGTGGTACTAGCGGCCACAATGAGCAGTTCTTC
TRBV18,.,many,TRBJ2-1,CASSPPSLDEQFF,TGTGCCAGCTCACCACCTTCCTTAGATGAGCAGTTCTTC
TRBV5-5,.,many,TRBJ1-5,CASSAGSRPNQPQHF,TGTGCCAGCAGCGCCGGATCCAGGCCGAATCAGCCCCAGCATTTT
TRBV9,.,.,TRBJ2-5,CASSVGTVQETQYF,TGTGCCAGCAGCGTCGGGACTGTACAAGAGACCCAGTACTTC
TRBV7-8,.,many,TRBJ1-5,CASSLEQGQPQHF,TGTGCCAGCAGCTTAGAACAGGGTCAGCCCCAGCATTTT
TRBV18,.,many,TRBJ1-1,CASSAPPGQTNTEAFF,TGTGCCAGCTCCGCGCCGCCCGGACAAACGAACACTGAAGCTTTCTTT
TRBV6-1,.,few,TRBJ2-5,CASSDDPPGTWGRETQYF,TGTGCCAGCAGTGACGACCCGCCCGGGACATGGGGCAGAGAGACCCAGTACTTC
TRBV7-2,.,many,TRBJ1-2,CASSLLGPGASGYTF,TGTGCCAGCAGCCTTCTGGGTCCAGGGGCATCTGGCTACACCTTC
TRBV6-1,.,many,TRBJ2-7,CASSEWVGSGYEQYF,TGTGCCAGCAGTGAGTGGGTGGGAAGCGGGTACGAGCAGTACTTC
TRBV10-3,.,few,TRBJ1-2,CAISEGGAEQNYGYTF,TGTGCCATCAGTGAGGGTGGGGCAGAACAAAACTATGGCTACACCTTC
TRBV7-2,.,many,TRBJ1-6,CASSLFENSPLHF,TGTGCCAGCAGCTTATTCGAGAATTCACCCCTCCACTTT
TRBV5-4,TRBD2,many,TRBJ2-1,CASSFPSGRDNEQFF,TGTGCCAGCAGCTTTCCTAGCGGGCGAGACAATGAGCAGTTCTTC
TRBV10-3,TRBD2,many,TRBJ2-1,CAIRTTSGGDEQFF,TGTGCCATCAGAACGACTAGCGGAGGGGATGAGCAGTTCTTC
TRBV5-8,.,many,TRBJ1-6,CASPPPLPLHF,TGTGCCAGCCCTCCCCCGTTACCCCTCCACTTT
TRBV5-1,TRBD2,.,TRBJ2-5,CASNPGGGSPIQETQYF,TGCGCCAGCAATCCCGGGGGGGGTAGTCCAATACAAGAGACCCAGTACTTC
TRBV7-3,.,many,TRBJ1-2,CASSLGDSYGYTF,TGTGCCAGCAGCTTAGGAGACAGCTATGGCTACACCTTC
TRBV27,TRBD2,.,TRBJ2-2,CASSLWASGGPNTGELFF,TGTGCCAGCAGTTTATGGGCTAGCGGGGGGCCGAACACCGGGGAGCTGTTTTTT
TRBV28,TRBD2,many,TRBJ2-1,CASRAGAYNEQFF,TGTGCCAGCAGGGCGGGGGCCTACAATGAGCAGTTCTTC
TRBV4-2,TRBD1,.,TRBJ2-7,CASSQRDRPYEQYF,TGTGCCAGCAGCCAGAGGGACAGGCCCTACGAGCAGTACTTC
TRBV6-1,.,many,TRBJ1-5,CASSALQGYSNQPQHF,TGTGCCAGCAGTGCCCTACAGGGTTATAGCAATCAGCCCCAGCATTTT